Presented here are 27 T cell receptor beta chains from one specimen sequenced in a study of cytomegalovirus exposure and HLA in healthy donors. Primers: 60 Vbeta forward and 13 Jbeta reverse. Using immunoSEQ multiplex PCR, the repertoire was profiled, and TCRdb retains in-frame clones only, with some absent. The sample carries approximately 110,000 clones, 76% recorded once. The sample was PBMCs. Source of these receptors: a woman between 45 and 60 years old in good health and CMV-seropositive.

The chain combines TRBV7-9 with TRBJ1-4, with D maybe TRBD1 (5 bases). V was shortened by 5 bases and J by 8 bases, with 15 bases between the two germline ends. The CDR3 has 14 residues. Per the germline V gene, CDR1 is SEHNR and CDR2 is FQNEAQ (reference sequence). CDR3 sequence (DNA): TGTGCCAGCAGCATGACCAGGGAAGGGGAAAAACTGTTTTTT. Translating it yields CASSMTREGEKLFF.

This clone was seen just once. The chain employs TRBV21-1 and TRBJ1-3; TRBD1 is the table's D call and was not checked against the DNA. TRBV21-1 is designated a pseudogene. This CDR3 comprises 17 residues. CDR3 region: CASSKPTPRQPGNTIYF. The CDR3 DNA sequence: TGTGCCAGCAGCAAACCTACGCCTCGACAGCCCGGAAACACCATATATTTT.

CDR3 region: CASSWGRTDSNQPQHF. The DNA for the CDR3 is TGTGCCAGTAGTTGGGGGAGGACGGATAGCAATCAGCCCCAGCATTTT. The V and J genes are TRBV19 and TRBJ1-5; D might be TRBD1 (5 bases). V was shortened by 5 bases and J by 0 bases, with 14 bases between the two germline ends. The CDR3 is 16 residues long. Germline V CDR1 and CDR2: LNHDA, SQIVND (reference sequence).

This CDR3 reads CASSIGDRRSSYNEQFF. DNA for the CDR3: TGTGCCAGTAGTATCGGGGACAGGCGGAGCTCCTACAATGAGCAGTTCTTC. The chain has TRBV19 and TRBJ2-1; 8 nucleotides line up with TRBD1. This CDR3 has 17 residues. Germline V lookup: CDR1 LNHDA, CDR2 SQIVND (reference sequence). V gave up 3 bases and J gave up 0 bases; unmatched junction bases: 7. Full variable domain (remainder filled in from reference TRBV19 and TRBJ2-1): DGGITQSPKYLFRKEGQNVTLSCEQNLNHDAMYWYRQDPGQGLRLIYYSQIVNDFQKGDIAEGYSVSREKKESFPLTVTSAQKNPTAFYLCASSIGDRRSSYNEQFFGPGTRLTVL.

This clone was recorded only once. The chain joins TRBV9 to TRBJ1-6; TRBD1 agrees at 9 bases. This CDR3 is built from 15 residues. Germline trimming cut 0 bases from V and 10 bases from J; bases unmatched to any gene: 5. Germline assignment: CDR1 SGDLS and CDR2 YYNGEE. DNA for the CDR3: TGTGCCAGCAGCGTAGGAGGGACAGGGAACTCACCCCTCCACTTT. Protein sequence: CASSVGGTGNSPLHF.

This rearrangement joins TRBV18 to TRBJ1-1; D gene uncertain. CDR1 and CDR2 from the germline V gene are KGHSH and LQKENI. The CDR3 spans 12 residues. Trimming pared 3 bases from V and 3 bases from J, leaving 5 bases between. In nucleotides, the CDR3 is TGTGCCAGCTCACCCCGCGACACTGAAGCTTTCTTT. As protein: CASSPRDTEAFF.

The chain joins TRBV7-2 to TRBJ2-5, with 11 nucleotides matching TRBD1. The J call may be in error: the DNA end matches TRBJ2-7 better. The CDR3 covers 15 residues. The germline V gene encodes CDR1 SGHTA and CDR2 FQGNSA. For the CDR3, the DNA is TGTGCCAGCAGCCCCGGGACAGGGGGAACCTACGAGCAGTACTTC. Its translation: CASSPGTGGTYEQYF.

The V gene is TRBV9, the J gene TRBJ1-4; D is unresolved. The CDR3 consists of 14 residues. Trimming pared 2 bases from V and 0 bases from J, leaving 5 bases between. Germline V gene data show CDR1 as SGDLS and CDR2 as YYNGEE. In DNA form, the CDR3 reads TGTGCCAGCAGCGTCGGGGCAACTAATGAAAAACTGTTTTTT. Its protein is CASSVGATNEKLFF.

The chain combines TRBV5-1 with TRBJ2-1, with 7 bases that match TRBD1. Unmatched junction bases numbered 9, after V lost 4 bases and J lost 2 bases. The CDR3 runs 16 residues. The V gene's germline CDR1 is SGHRS and CDR2 YFSETQ. The CDR3 here is CASSLSYGTAYNEQFF. Written as DNA, the CDR3 is TGCGCCAGCAGCCTCTCCTACGGGACAGCCTACAATGAGCAGTTCTTC.

Only a few counts were recorded for this clone. The V and J genes are TRBV2 and TRBJ1-5; D is perhaps TRBD1 (5 bases). The germline CDR1 and CDR2 sequences are SNHLY and FYNNEI. V lost 4 bases, J lost 0 bases, and 7 bases lay in between. The CDR3 has 14 amino acids. In nucleotides, the CDR3 is TGTGCCAGCAGTGGACAGATTAGCAATCAGCCCCAGCATTTT. It specifies CASSGQISNQPQHF.

The genes are TRBV2 and TRBJ2-5; weak D call: TRBD1 (6 bases). The better agreement between TRBJ2-7 and the DNA end casts doubt on the J call. CDR1 SNHLY and CDR2 FYNNEI come from the germline V gene. The CDR3 covers 13 residues. Here the CDR3 DNA reads TGTGCCAGCAGTGAACAGGGGTACTACGAGCAGTACTTC. This gives the protein CASSEQGYYEQYF.

This clone was seen only a few times. This sample includes further DNA sequences coding for the same CDR3. The rearrangement uses TRBV19 and TRBJ2-7, with D possibly being TRBD1 (5 bases). Germline V gene data show CDR1 as LNHDA and CDR2 as SQIVND (reference sequence). Trimming removed 1 base at V and 3 bases at J, with 7 bases between. CDR3 length: 13 residues. The CDR3, as DNA: TGTGCCAGTAGTATAGGGCAGGGCTACGAGCAGTACTTC. Translating gives CASSIGQGYEQYF.

This clone turned up a few times. The J gene is TRBJ2-3, the V gene TRBV6-1; a weak D match, TRBD1 (6 bases). This CDR3 region has 15 residues. V was clipped by 4 bases and J by 0 bases, with 11 bases between them. CDR1 MNHNS and CDR2 SASEGT come from the germline V gene. The chain's CDR3 is CASSAFGQSTDTQYF. The CDR3 nucleotides are TGTGCCAGCAGTGCCTTCGGACAGAGCACAGATACGCAGTATTTT.

The chain uses TRBV25-1 and TRBJ1-1; D not certain. This CDR3 comprises 13 residues. Trimming shortened V by 5 bases and J by 5 bases, and 12 bases separated the two germline ends. Germline V gene data show CDR1 as MGHDK and CDR2 as SYGVNS. The CDR3 nucleotides read TGTGCCAGCAGTTACGGGGAGAAAACTGAAGCTTTCTTT. It encodes CASSYGEKTEAFF.

The chain couples TRBV6-5 to TRBJ2-2; D not certain. The length of the CDR3 is 14 residues. Germline assignment: CDR1 MNHEY and CDR2 SVGAGI. V gave up 10 bases and J gave up 1 base, with 13 bases separating them. This chain's CDR3 is CATSPGLNTGELFF. The CDR3 nucleotides read TGTGCCACCTCCCCGGGTCTGAACACCGGGGAGCTGTTTTTT.

This clone was observed a few times. The rearrangement joins TRBV19 to TRBJ1-4; 11 bases align to TRBD1. CDR1 LNHDA and CDR2 SQIVND come from the germline V gene (reference sequence). The CDR3 has 15 amino acids. J lost 7 bases, V lost 5 bases, and 6 bases had no gene match. CDR3 coding DNA: TGTGCCAGTAGTGGACAGGGGGCGCGCGGTGAAAAACTGTTTTTT. Its protein is CASSGQGARGEKLFF.

The chain has TRBV6-5 and TRBJ1-2; D may be TRBD1 (6 bases). The V gene's germline CDR1 is MNHEY and CDR2 SVGAGI. V lost 5 bases, J lost 8 bases, and 18 bases lay in between. This CDR3 is 14 amino acids long. CDR3 sequence: CASSPLGGGRGYTF. For the CDR3, the DNA is TGTGCCAGCAGTCCTCTCGGCGGGGGGCGAGGCTACACCTTC.

J is TRBJ2-7 and V is TRBV27; D is undetermined. Germline loops: CDR1 MNHEY, CDR2 SMNVEV (reference sequence). Trimming stripped 0 bases from V and 7 bases from J, with 10 bases between. The CDR3 totals 13 residues. The CDR3 protein is CASSLSKTSEQYF. The CDR3 bases are TGTGCCAGCAGTTTATCGAAGACTTCGGAGCAGTACTTC.

This clone was recorded once. The rearrangement joins TRBV7-2 to TRBJ2-7, with D maybe TRBD1 (5 bases). Looked up from germline, CDR1 is SGHTA and CDR2 is FQGNSA. Deletions cut 2 bases from V and 12 bases from J, with 11 bases between. The CDR3 sequence is 11 residues long. In DNA form, the CDR3 reads TGTGCCAGCAGCTTAAACAGGAGCTTGTACTTC. It codes for CASSLNRSLYF.

The chain carries TRBV10-3 and TRBJ2-7, with TRBD1 identical over 7 bases. The CDR3 is made up of 12 amino acids. Germline CDR1 reads ENHRY; CDR2 reads SYGVKD. J lost 6 bases, V lost 8 bases, and 7 bases had no gene match. In DNA form, the CDR3 reads TGTGCCATCCGACAGGGTACGGGCGAGCAGTACTTC. This gives the protein CAIRQGTGEQYF.

The chain is built from TRBV7-6 and TRBJ2-3, with D possibly TRBD2 on 7 matching bases. The V end lost 3 bases, the J end lost 2 bases, and 12 bases lay between the germline ends. Germline loops: CDR1 SGHVS, CDR2 FNYEAQ. CDR3 size: 15 residues. CDR3 sequence (DNA): TGTGCCAGCAGCTTGGGGGGGCCGGACACAGATACGCAGTATTTT. Amino acids: CASSLGGPDTDTQYF.

This clone was found a few times. This chain connects TRBV7-9 to TRBJ2-3; unclear D gene. Germline-derived CDR1 and CDR2 are SEHNR and FQNEAQ (reference sequence). The CDR3 has 13 amino acids. Trimming cost V 2 bases and J 4 bases, with 7 bases left between them. CDR3 nucleotide sequence: TGTGCCAGCAGCTTAACTCATCCAGATACGCAGTATTTT. This codes for CASSLTHPDTQYF.

V usage is TRBV6-5 and J usage is TRBJ1-5; maybe TRBD1 (5 bases). CDR3 length: 13 amino acids. Trimming shortened V by 4 bases and J by 4 bases, and 8 bases separated the two germline ends. The germline V gene encodes CDR1 MNHEY and CDR2 SVGAGI. The CDR3 nucleotides read TGTGCCAGCAGTTGGGGCTCTAATCAGCCCCAGCATTTT. Translating gives CASSWGSNQPQHF.

The chain recombines TRBV5-4 with TRBJ2-3; D is perhaps TRBD2 (7 bases). The CDR3 totals 14 residues. Trimming stripped 3 bases from V and 6 bases from J, with 14 bases between. Per germline, CDR1 SGHNT and CDR2 YYREEE (reference sequence). CDR3 sequence reads: CASSSTGGPDTQYF. The CDR3 region has the DNA TGTGCCAGCAGCTCCACCGGGGGGCCCGATACGCAGTATTTT.

The rearrangement uses TRBV10-3 and TRBJ2-1, with 8 bases aligning to TRBD1. This CDR3 spans 16 amino acids. The V segment lost 2 bases and the J segment 7 bases; nucleotides outside the gene matches: 10. Germline V gene lookup returns CDR1 ENHRY and CDR2 SYGVKD. The CDR3 DNA reads as TGTGCCATCAGTGAGATGGGGACAGGAGTAAGGAATGAGCAGTTCTTC. Protein product: CAISEMGTGVRNEQFF.

The rearrangement uses TRBV4-3 and TRBJ1-1; no definite D call. CDR1 and CDR2 from the germline V gene are LGHNA and YSLEER. Trimming took off 0 bases at V and 8 bases at J, with 16 bases between the two ends. The CDR3 extends over 15 amino acids. The CDR3 spells CASSQEAADLSEAFF. The CDR3 nucleotides read TGCGCCAGCAGCCAAGAAGCGGCAGACCTAAGCGAAGCTTTCTTT.

The chain joins TRBV11-3 to TRBJ2-1, with 8 bases aligning to TRBD1. The CDR3 totals 15 residues. With 1 base clipped from V and 4 bases from J, the junction kept 3 bases outside the gene matches. Germline CDR1 and CDR2: SGHNT and YENEEA. The CDR3 loop is CASSLGGQGYNEQFF. Here the CDR3 DNA reads TGTGCCAGCAGCTTAGGTGGACAGGGTTACAATGAGCAGTTCTTC.